The sample holds one count of the clone carrying this T cell receptor (beta chain). The data stem from a study of blood T cell repertoires in COVID-19. Study details: Acute and convalescent COVID-19 specimens originated in the United States, Italy and Spain. The analysed material was cDNA or gDNA that came from T cells, B-cell-depleted T cells, or PBMCs.

Authors' methods: By means of reference gene primer amplification, nucleated cell counts were estimated. Here immunoSEQ multiplex PCR was the method, and the copy in TCRdb shows in-frame clones only, minus some. V, J and clone size derive from that table, while D and trimming were established from the DNA sequence. Of approximately 190,000 clones listed, roughly four fifths are singletons. The CDR3 extends over 12 amino acids. CDR1 and CDR2 from the germline V gene are SNHLY and FYNNEI. Trimming took 6 bases from V and 8 from J, leaving 13 bases between them. The chain links TRBV2 to TRBJ1-2, with D perhaps matching TRBD1 (5 bases). The sequence came from a woman aged 40 to 49 with acute or convalescent COVID-19. Sequenced input: peripheral blood. In DNA, the CDR3 is TGTGCCAGCAGCGATGACAGTTACGGCTACACCTTC. Its translation: CASSDDSYGYTF.